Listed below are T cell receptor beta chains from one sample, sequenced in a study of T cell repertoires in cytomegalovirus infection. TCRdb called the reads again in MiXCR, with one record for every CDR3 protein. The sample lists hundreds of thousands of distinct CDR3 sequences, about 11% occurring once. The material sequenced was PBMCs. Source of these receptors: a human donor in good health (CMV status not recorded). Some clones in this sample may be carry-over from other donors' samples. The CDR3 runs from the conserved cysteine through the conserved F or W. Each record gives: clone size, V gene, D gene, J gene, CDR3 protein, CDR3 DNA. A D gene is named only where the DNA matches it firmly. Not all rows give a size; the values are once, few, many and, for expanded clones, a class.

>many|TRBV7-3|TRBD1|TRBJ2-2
CASSLTGDSKGTGELFF
TGTGCCAGCAGCTTAACGGGGGACAGCAAAGGCACCGGGGAGCTGTTTTTT
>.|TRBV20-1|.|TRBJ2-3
CSASGGTEMADTQYF
TGCAGTGCTAGTGGGGGGACAGAGATGGCAGATACGCAGTATTTT
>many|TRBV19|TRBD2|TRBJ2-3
CASSSGLAGETDTQYF
TGTGCCAGTAGTTCGGGACTAGCGGGAGAAACAGATACGCAGTATTTT
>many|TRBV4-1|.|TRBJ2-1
CASSQTDARPNYNEQFF
TGCGCCAGCAGCCAGACAGACGCCCGACCTAATTACAATGAGCAGTTCTTC
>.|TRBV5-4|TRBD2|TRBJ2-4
CASSPGTSGKNIQYF
TGTGCCAGCAGCCCGGGGACTAGCGGAAAAAACATTCAGTACTTC
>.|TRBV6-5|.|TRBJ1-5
CASRRQPNQPQHF
TGTGCCAGCAGGAGACAGCCTAATCAGCCCCAGCATTTT
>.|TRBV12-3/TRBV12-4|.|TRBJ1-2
CASSLGRRDGYTF
TGTGCCAGCAGTTTAGGACGTCGGGATGGCTACACCTTC
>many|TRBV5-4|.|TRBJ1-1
CASSSRRDTEAFF
TGTGCCAGCAGCTCCAGGAGGGACACTGAAGCTTTCTTT
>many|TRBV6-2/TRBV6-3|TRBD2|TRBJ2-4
CASSYPSGGTQNIQYF
TGTGCCAGCAGTTACCCTAGCGGGGGGACCCAAAACATTCAGTACTTC
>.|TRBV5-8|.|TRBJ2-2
CASSLDHKTGELFF
TGTGCCAGCAGCTTGGACCATAAAACCGGGGAGCTGTTTTTT
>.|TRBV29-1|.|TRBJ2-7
CSVEIPGSSYEQYF
TGCAGCGTTGAGATACCCGGAAGCTCCTACGAGCAGTACTTC
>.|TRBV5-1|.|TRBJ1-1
CASSLNRENTEAFF
TGCGCCAGCAGCTTGAACAGAGAGAACACTGAAGCTTTCTTT
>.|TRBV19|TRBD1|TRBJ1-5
CASSITIRGSDQPQHF
TGTGCCAGTAGTATTACGATCAGGGGGTCCGATCAGCCCCAGCATTTT
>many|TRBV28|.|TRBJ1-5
CASSLRQGAQPQHF
TGTGCCAGCAGCTTACGACAAGGGGCACAGCCCCAGCATTTT
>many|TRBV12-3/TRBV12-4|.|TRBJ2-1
CASSLTRDGEQFF
TGTGCCAGCAGTTTAACTAGGGACGGTGAGCAGTTCTTC
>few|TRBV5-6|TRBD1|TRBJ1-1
CASSPWTGGDSKAFF
TGTGCCAGCAGCCCCTGGACAGGGGGCGATTCGAAGGCTTTCTTT
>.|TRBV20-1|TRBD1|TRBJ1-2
CSARSPTGMGYTF
TGCAGTGCTAGATCTCCGACAGGGATGGGCTACACCTTC
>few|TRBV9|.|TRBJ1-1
CASSVAGGREAFF
TGTGCCAGCAGCGTAGCTGGCGGACGTGAAGCTTTCTTT
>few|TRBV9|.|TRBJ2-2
CASSAPKTGAGELFF
TGTGCCAGCAGCGCTCCTAAAACGGGGGCCGGGGAGCTGTTTTTT
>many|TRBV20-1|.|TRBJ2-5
CSAQGVQETQYF
TGCAGTGCCCAGGGAGTCCAAGAGACCCAGTACTTC
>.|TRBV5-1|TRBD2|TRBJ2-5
CASKGETSGRIWETQYF
TGCGCCAGCAAAGGGGAGACTAGCGGGAGGATATGGGAGACCCAGTACTTC
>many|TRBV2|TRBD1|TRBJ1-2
CASSERQGYNYGYTF
TGTGCCAGCAGTGAGAGACAGGGTTATAACTATGGCTACACCTTC
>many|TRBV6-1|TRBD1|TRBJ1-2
CANRDSGYTF
TGTGCCAACCGGGACAGCGGCTACACCTTC
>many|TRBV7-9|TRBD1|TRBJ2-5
CASSLLPGTGRQETQYF
TGTGCCAGCAGCTTACTTCCCGGGACAGGGCGTCAAGAGACCCAGTACTTC
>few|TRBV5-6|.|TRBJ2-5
CASSLPVQETQYF
TGTGCCAGCAGCTTGCCGGTACAAGAGACCCAGTACTTC
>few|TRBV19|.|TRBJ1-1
CASRPQGVVTEAFF
TGTGCCAGTAGGCCACAGGGAGTGGTCACTGAAGCTTTCTTT
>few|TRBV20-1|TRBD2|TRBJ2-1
CSAPRLAGEHNEQFF
TGCAGTGCTCCGAGACTAGCGGGAGAGCACAATGAGCAGTTCTTC
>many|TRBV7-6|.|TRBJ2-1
CASSHAGNEQFF
TGTGCCAGCAGCCACGCCGGAAATGAGCAGTTCTTC
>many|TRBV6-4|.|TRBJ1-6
CASSDTHGRNSPLHF
TGTGCCAGCAGTGACACGCACGGTCGCAATTCACCCCTCCACTTT
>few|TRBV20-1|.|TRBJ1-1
CSAALGGMNTEAFF
TGCAGTGCTGCCCTCGGGGGGATGAACACTGAAGCTTTCTTT
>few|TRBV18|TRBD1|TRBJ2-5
CASSMGQQETQYF
TGTGCCAGCTCAATGGGACAGCAAGAGACCCAGTACTTC
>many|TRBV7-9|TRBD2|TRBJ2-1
CASSFTASGSNEQFF
TGTGCCAGCAGCTTCACGGCTAGCGGGAGCAATGAGCAGTTCTTC
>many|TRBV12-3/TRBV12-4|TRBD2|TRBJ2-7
CASSYGLAGTYEQYF
TGTGCCAGCAGTTACGGACTAGCGGGAACCTACGAGCAGTACTTC
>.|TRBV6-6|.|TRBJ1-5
CASSYTADQPQHF
TGTGCCAGCAGTTATACCGCGGATCAGCCCCAGCATTTT
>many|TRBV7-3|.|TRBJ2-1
CASSLKAPGAYNEQFF
TGTGCCAGCAGCTTAAAGGCTCCTGGAGCCTACAATGAGCAGTTCTTC
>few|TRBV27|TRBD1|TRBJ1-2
CASSRDRAGYTF
TGTGCCAGCAGCAGGGACAGGGCCGGCTACACCTTC
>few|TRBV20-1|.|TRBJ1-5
CSARDLQAGQPQHF
TGCAGTGCTAGGGACTTGCAAGCGGGTCAGCCCCAGCATTTT
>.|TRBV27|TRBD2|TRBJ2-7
CASSILAGGYEQYF
TGTGCCAGCAGTATCCTAGCGGGAGGTTACGAGCAGTACTTC
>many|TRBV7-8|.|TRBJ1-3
CASSPGGEGNGNTIYF
TGTGCCAGCAGCCCCGGAGGGGAGGGGAACGGAAACACCATATATTTT
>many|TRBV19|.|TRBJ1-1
CASSIGTNTEAFF
TGTGCCAGTAGTATAGGGACGAACACTGAAGCTTTCTTT
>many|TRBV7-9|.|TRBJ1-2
CASSFPGGGYTF
TGTGCCAGCAGCTTTCCCGGGGGCGGCTACACCTTC
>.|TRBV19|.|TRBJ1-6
CASSIAGGPYNSPLHF
TGTGCCAGTAGTATAGCGGGTGGACCCTATAATTCACCCCTCCACTTT